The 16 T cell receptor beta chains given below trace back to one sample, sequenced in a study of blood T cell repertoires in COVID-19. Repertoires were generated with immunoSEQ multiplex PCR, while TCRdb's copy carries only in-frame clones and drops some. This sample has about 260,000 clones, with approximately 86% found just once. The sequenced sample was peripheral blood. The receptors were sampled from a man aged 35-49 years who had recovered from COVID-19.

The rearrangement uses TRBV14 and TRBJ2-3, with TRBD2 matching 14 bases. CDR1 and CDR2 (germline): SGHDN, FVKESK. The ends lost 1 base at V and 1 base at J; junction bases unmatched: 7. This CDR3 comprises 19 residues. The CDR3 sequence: CASSQGLAGGIRRTDTQYF. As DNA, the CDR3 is TGTGCCAGCAGCCAAGGACTAGCGGGGGGGATTCGACGCACAGATACGCAGTATTTT. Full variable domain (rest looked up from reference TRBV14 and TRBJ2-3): EAGVTQFPSHSVIEKGQTVTLRCDPISGHDNLYWYRRVMGKEIKFLLHFVKESKQDESGMPNNRFLAERTGGTYSTLKVQPAELEDSGVYFCASSQGLAGGIRRTDTQYFGPGTRLTVL.

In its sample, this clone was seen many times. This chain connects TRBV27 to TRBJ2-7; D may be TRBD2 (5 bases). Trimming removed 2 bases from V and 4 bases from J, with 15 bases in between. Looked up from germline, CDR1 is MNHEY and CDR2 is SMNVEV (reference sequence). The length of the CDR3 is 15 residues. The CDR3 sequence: CASSLGGRGAYEQYF. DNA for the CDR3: TGTGCCAGCAGTTTAGGAGGACGGGGAGCTTACGAGCAGTACTTC.

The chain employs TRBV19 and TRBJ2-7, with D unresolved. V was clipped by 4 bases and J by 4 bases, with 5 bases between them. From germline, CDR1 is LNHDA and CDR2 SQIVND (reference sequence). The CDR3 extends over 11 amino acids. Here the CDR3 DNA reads TGTGCCAGTAGTACCACATACGAGCAGTACTTC. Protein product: CASSTTYEQYF. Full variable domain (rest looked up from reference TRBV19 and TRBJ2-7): DGGITQSPKYLFRKEGQNVTLSCEQNLNHDAMYWYRQDPGQGLRLIYYSQIVNDFQKGDIAEGYSVSREKKESFPLTVTSAQKNPTAFYLCASSTTYEQYFGPGTRLTVT.

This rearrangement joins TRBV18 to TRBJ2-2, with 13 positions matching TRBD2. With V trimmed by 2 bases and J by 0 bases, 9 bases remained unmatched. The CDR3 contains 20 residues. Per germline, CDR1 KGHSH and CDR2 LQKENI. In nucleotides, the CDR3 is TGTGCCAGCTCACCAATTGGACTAGCGGGAGTTTCGGCGAACACCGGGGAGCTGTTTTTT. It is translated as CASSPIGLAGVSANTGELFF. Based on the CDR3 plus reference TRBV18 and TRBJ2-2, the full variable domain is NAGVMQNPRHLVRRRGQEARLRCSPMKGHSHVYWYRQLPEEGLKFMVYLQKENIIDESGMPKERFSAEFPKEGPSILRIQQVVRGDSAAYFCASSPIGLAGVSANTGELFFGEGSRLTVL.

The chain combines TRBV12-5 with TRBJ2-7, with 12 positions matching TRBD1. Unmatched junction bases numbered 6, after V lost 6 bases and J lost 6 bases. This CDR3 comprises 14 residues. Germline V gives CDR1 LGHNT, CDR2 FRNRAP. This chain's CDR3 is CASGSGTGGFEQYF. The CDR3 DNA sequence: TGTGCTAGTGGATCCGGGACAGGGGGCTTCGAGCAGTACTTC.

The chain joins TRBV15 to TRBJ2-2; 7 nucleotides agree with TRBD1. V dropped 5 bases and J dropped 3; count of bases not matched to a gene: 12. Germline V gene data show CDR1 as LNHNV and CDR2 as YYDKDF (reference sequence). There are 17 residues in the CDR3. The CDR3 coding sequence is TGTGCCACCAGCCGAGGTGCGGCAGGGGGTCACACCGGGGAGCTGTTTTTT. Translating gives CATSRGAAGGHTGELFF.

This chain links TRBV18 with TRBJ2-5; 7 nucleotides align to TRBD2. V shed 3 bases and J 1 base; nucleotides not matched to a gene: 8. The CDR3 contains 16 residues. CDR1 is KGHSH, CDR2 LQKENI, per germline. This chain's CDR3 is CASSPRGGRFQETQYF. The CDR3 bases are TGTGCCAGCTCACCCCGGGGAGGGCGTTTCCAAGAGACCCAGTACTTC.

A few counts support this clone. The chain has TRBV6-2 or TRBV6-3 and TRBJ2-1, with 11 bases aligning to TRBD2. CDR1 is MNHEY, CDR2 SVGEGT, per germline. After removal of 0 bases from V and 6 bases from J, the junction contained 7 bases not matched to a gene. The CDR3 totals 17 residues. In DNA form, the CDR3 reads TGTGCCAGCAGTTACTCCCCCGCACTAGCGGGAGCCAATGAGCAGTTCTTC. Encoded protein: CASSYSPALAGANEQFF.

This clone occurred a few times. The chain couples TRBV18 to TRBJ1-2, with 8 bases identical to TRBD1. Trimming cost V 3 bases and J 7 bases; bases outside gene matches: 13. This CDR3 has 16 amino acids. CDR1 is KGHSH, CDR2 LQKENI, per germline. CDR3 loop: CASSPLQGARSGGYTF. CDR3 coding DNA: TGTGCCAGCTCACCGCTGCAGGGGGCTAGGTCGGGTGGCTACACCTTC.

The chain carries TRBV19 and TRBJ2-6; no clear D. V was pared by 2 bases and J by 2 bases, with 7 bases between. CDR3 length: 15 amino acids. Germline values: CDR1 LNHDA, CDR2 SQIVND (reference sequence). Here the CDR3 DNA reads TGTGCCAGTAGTATACTTCCTACTGGGGCCAACGTCCTGACTTTC. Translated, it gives CASSILPTGANVLTF.

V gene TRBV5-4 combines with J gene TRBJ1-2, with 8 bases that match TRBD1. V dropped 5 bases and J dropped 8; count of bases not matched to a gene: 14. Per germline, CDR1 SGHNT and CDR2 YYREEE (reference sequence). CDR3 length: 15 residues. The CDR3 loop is CASRWTGLRGNGYTF. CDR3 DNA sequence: TGTGCCAGCAGATGGACAGGGCTTAGGGGGAACGGCTACACCTTC.

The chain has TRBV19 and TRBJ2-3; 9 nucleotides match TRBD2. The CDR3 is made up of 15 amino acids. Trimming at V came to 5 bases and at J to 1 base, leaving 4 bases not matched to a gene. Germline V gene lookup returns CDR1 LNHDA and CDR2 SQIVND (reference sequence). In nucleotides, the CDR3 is TGTGCCAGTAGTTTTAGCGGGGGAGGCACAGATACGCAGTATTTT. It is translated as CASSFSGGGTDTQYF.

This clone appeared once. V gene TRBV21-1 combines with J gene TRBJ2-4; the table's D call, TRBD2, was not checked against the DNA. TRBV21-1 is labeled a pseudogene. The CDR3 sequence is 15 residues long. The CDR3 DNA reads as TGTGCCAGCAGCAAAGCGAGGGGAGGGGAAAACATTCAGTACTTC. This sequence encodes CASSKARGGENIQYF.

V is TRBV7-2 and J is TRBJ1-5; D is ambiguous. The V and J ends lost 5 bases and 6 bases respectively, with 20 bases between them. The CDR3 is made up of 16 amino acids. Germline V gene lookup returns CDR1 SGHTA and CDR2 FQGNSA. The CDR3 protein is CASSPAGRSIPQPQHF. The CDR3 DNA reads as TGTGCCAGCAGCCCCGCCGGCAGGTCGATCCCTCAGCCCCAGCATTTT.

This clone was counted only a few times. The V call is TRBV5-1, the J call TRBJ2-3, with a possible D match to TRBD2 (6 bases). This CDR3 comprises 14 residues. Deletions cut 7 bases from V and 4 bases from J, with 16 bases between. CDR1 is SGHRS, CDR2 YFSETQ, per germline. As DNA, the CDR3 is TGCGCCAGCCGCCCGGGGGTATGGGCAGATACGCAGTATTTT. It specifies CASRPGVWADTQYF.

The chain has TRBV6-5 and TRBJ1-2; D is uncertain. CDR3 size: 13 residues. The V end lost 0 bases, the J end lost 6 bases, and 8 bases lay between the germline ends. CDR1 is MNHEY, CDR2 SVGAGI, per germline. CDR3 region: CASSYSYRDGYTF. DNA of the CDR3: TGTGCCAGCAGTTACTCTTACAGAGATGGCTACACCTTC.